The clone carrying this TCR beta chain was detected ten times or more. The antigen is undetermined. With 5 bases clipped from V and 4 bases from J, the junction kept 13 bases outside the gene matches. This CDR3 is 19 amino acids long. CDR1 SGHTA and CDR2 FQGNSA come from the germline V gene. Researchers amplified the TCR beta CDR3 regions from RNA transcripts. HTBI primers were used for first-round RT-PCR of the TCR CDR3. TCRdb used MiXCR to reprocess the multiplex PCR reads, holding one entry per CDR3 protein. The top ten clones hold around 13% of a sample with 500,000 to 800,000 distinct CDR3 sequences, about 14% of them seen once. The data are from a study of T cells in Graves' hyperthyroidism and ophthalmopathy. General study findings and limits: Peripheral blood also featured most of the thyroid clonotypes expanded above 0.001.

Each ophthalmopathy patient scored at least 3 on the Clinical Activity Score and at least 4 on NOSPECS grade, with duration under 3 months. This TCR came from a woman between 50 and 59 years old with Graves' ophthalmopathy. Sequencing was performed on blood. The chain joins TRBV7-2 to TRBJ2-1; 14 bases line up with TRBD2. DNA of the CDR3: TGTGCCAGCAGCAGTCCGGGACTAGCGGGAGAGGGAGCTTACAATGAGCAGTTCTTC. It yields the protein CASSSPGLAGEGAYNEQFF.